The rows below give T cell receptor beta chains drawn from one sample of a study of Ad26.COV2.S vaccination and SARS-CoV-2 variants. Measured with immunoSEQ multiplex PCR; TCRdb has only the in-frame clones, and not every one. The data hold around 300,000 clones, with around 89% observed a single time. The sequences come from peripheral blood, collected in a trial of Ad26.COV2.S vaccine versus placebo. The receptor source for this set is a person aged 18-65 years who received the Ad26.COV2.S COVID-19 vaccine or a placebo. Both conserved end residues are trimmed from each CDR3. A D gene is named only where the DNA matches it firmly.

v_gene	j_gene	d_gene	CDR3aa
TRBV3-1/TRBV3-2	TRBJ2-7	-	ASSQMSGSVHEQY
TRBV4-3	TRBJ2-2	-	ASSQDPQAFGELF
TRBV9	TRBJ2-4	-	ASSPLPTRGKGDIQY
TRBV3-1/TRBV3-2	TRBJ1-2	-	ASSQVSSGQRNYGYT
TRBV15	TRBJ1-5	-	ATSREEPGRLNQPQH
TRBV6-6	TRBJ2-2	TRBD1	ASSYSLQGPGELF
TRBV18	TRBJ1-1	-	ASSPREMNTEAF
TRBV30	TRBJ2-1	TRBD2	ARNVYGGGFNEQF
TRBV6-1	TRBJ2-3	TRBD2	ASRERSGSGSTDTQY
TRBV19	TRBJ1-2	-	ASSPRTDIYGYT
TRBV5-6	TRBJ2-7	-	ASSQADEQY
TRBV5-6	TRBJ2-1	-	ASSLGGSYNEQF
TRBV7-9	TRBJ1-1	-	ASSLGTSMNTEAF
TRBV3-1/TRBV3-2	TRBJ2-1	TRBD2	ASSQGGLAGGYEQF